The TCR beta chain described here comes from a study of T-cell reconstitution after alpha-beta-depleted transplantation in children. V shed 4 bases, J shed 4 bases, and the junction held 5 bases outside the gene matches. CDR1 and CDR2 (germline): SGHRS, YFSETQ. This CDR3 has 15 amino acids. Preparation of the TCRbeta library involved a method that used unique molecular identifiers. One entry per CDR3 protein, called by TCRdb with MiXCR from the PCR reads. This table holds 450,000 to 600,000 distinct CDR3 sequences, approximately 20% found once. The sequencing here drew on PBMCs from the stem cell graft donor, taken from the stem cell graft. This sequence was found in a human donor who donated a stem cell graft to a child with acute lymphoblastic leukemia. The chain is built from TRBV5-1 and TRBJ1-3; the match to TRBD1 covers 10 bases. The CDR3 sequence is CASSQDRGSGNTIYF. CDR3 bases: TGCGCCAGCAGCCAGGACAGGGGGTCCGGAAACACCATATATTTT.